The source of this T cell receptor (beta chain) is a study of T cells after yellow fever vaccination. Template-switching 5'RACE yielded the TCR cDNA; a universal primer site and UMIs were added in the process. TCRdb independently ran MiXCR on the 5' RACE reads; one entry per CDR3 protein. The sample has a few hundred thousand distinct CDR3 sequences, about 10% seen once. This clonotype was recorded at least ten times. This TCR was sampled from a man younger than 35 who received the YFV17D yellow fever vaccine. The source was CD4+ T cells sorted from PBMCs, collected 5 days after the yellow fever booster vaccination.

CDR3 amino acids: CASSLVVGPSYNEQFF. The CDR3 bases are TGTGCCAGCAGCTTGGTCGTGGGCCCCTCCTACAATGAGCAGTTCTTC. This chain links TRBV5-5 with TRBJ2-1; D gene ambiguous. Trimming cost V 0 bases and J 0 bases, with 10 bases left between them. Germline-derived CDR1 and CDR2 are SGHKS and YYEKEE (reference sequence). The CDR3 spans 16 residues.